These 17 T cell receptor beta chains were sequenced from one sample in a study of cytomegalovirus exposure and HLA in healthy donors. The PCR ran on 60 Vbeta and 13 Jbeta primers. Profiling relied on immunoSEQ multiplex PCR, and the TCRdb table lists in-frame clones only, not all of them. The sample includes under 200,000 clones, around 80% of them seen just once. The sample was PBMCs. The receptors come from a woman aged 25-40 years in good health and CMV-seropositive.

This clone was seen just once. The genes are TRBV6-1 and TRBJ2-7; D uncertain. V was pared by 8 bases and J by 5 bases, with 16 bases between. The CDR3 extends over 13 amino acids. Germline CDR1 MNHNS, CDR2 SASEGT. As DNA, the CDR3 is TGTGCCAGCTGGGCCCCTGCCCGTGACGAGCAGTACTTC. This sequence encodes CASWAPARDEQYF.

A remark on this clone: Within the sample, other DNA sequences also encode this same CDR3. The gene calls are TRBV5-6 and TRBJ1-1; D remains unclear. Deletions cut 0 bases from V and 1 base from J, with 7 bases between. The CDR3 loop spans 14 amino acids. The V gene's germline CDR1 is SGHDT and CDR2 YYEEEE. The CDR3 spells CASSLVGGNTEAFF. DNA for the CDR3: TGTGCCAGCAGCTTGGTCGGCGGGAACACTGAAGCTTTCTTT.

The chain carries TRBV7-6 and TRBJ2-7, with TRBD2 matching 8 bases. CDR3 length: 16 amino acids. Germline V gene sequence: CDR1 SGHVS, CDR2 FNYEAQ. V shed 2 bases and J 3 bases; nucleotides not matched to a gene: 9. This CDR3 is CASSLQRASGHYEQYF. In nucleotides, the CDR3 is TGTGCCAGCAGCTTACAGAGGGCTAGCGGGCACTACGAGCAGTACTTC.

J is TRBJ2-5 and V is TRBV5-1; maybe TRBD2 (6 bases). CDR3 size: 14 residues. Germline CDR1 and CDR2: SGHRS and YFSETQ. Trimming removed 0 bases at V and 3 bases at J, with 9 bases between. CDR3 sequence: CASSLAGAEETQYF. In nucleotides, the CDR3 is TGCGCCAGCAGCTTGGCGGGAGCCGAAGAGACCCAGTACTTC.

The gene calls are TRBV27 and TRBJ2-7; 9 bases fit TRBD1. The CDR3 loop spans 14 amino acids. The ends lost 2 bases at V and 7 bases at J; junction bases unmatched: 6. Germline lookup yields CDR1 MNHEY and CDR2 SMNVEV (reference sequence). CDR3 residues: CASSLGGTGSEQYF. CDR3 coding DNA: TGTGCCAGCAGTTTAGGCGGGACAGGGAGTGAGCAGTACTTC.

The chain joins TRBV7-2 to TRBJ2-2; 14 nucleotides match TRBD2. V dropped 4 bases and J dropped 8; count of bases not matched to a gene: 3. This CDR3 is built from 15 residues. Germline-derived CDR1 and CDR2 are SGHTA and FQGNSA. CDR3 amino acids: CASSSGLAGAGELFF. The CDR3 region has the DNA TGTGCCAGCAGCTCGGGACTAGCGGGGGCGGGGGAGCTGTTTTTT.

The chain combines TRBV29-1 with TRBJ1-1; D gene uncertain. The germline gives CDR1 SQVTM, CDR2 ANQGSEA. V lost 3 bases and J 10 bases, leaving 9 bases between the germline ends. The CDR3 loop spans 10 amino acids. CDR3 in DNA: TGCAGCGTTGATTTAGGAGCAGCTTTCTTT. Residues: CSVDLGAAFF.

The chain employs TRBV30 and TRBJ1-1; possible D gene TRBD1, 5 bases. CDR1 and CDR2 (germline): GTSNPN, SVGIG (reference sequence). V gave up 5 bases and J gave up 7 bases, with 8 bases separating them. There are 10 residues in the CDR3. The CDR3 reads CAWGTGEAFF. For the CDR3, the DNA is TGTGCCTGGGGAACAGGTGAAGCTTTCTTT.

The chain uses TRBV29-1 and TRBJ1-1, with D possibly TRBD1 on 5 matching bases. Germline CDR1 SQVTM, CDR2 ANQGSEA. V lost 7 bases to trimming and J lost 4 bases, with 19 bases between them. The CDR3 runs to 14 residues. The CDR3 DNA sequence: TGCAGCGCCATGGGGGGACGGGCACCCACTGAAGCTTTCTTT. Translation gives CSAMGGRAPTEAFF. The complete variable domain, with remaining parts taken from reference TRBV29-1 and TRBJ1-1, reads SAVISQKPSRDICQRGTSLTIQCQVDSQVTMMFWYRQQPGQSLTLIATANQGSEATYESGFVIDKFPISRPNLTFSTLTVSNMSPEDSSIYLCSAMGGRAPTEAFFGQGTRLTVV.

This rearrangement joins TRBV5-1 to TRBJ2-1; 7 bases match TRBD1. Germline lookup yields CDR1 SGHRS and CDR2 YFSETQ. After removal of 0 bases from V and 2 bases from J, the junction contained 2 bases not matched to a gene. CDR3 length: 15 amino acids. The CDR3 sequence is CASSLGQGTYNEQFF. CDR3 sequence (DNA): TGCGCCAGCAGCTTGGGACAGGGTACCTACAATGAGCAGTTCTTC.

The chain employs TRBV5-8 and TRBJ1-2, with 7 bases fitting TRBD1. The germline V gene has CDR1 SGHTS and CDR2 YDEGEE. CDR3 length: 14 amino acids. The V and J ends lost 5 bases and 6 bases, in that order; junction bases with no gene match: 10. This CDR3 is CASSSRQGGDGYTF. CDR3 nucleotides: TGTGCCAGCAGTTCTAGACAGGGTGGAGATGGCTACACCTTC.

DNA of the CDR3: TGTGCCAGCAGCTTCGGGAGTTCGTCCTACGAGCAGTACTTC. Amino acid sequence: CASSFGSSSYEQYF. V usage is TRBV7-9 and J usage is TRBJ2-7; perhaps TRBD2 as D (6 bases). V was clipped by 3 bases and J by 1 base, with 10 bases between them. This CDR3 is built from 14 residues. Germline V CDR1 and CDR2: SEHNR, FQNEAQ (reference sequence).

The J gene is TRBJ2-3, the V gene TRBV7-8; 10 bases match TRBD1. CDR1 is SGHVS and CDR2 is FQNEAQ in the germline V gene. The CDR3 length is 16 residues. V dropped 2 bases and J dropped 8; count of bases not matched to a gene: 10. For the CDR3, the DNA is TGTGCCAGCAGCTTAAGAGACAGGGGGCTGGGCGGTACGCAGTATTTT. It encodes CASSLRDRGLGGTQYF.

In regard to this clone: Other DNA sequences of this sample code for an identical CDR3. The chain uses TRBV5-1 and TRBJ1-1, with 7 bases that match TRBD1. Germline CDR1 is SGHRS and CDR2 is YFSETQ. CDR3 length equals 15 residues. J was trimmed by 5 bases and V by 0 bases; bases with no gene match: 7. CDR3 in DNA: TGCGCCAGCAGCTTGGACCGACAGGGTGGTACTGAAGCTTTCTTT. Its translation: CASSLDRQGGTEAFF.

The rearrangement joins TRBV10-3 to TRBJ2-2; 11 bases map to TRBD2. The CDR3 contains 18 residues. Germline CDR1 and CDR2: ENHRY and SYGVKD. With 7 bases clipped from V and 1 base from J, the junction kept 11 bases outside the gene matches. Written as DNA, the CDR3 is TGTGCCATCAAACGTAGCGGGAGGGCCGTTAGGAACACCGGGGAGCTGTTTTTT. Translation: CAIKRSGRAVRNTGELFF.

The CDR3 coding sequence is TGTGCCAGCAGCGTAGCGGCGGACTATGGCTACACCTTC. Its translation is CASSVAADYGYTF. This sequence joins TRBV9 and TRBJ1-2, with no clear D. This CDR3 spans 13 amino acids. The germline V and J ends were trimmed by 0 bases and 3 bases, with 6 bases remaining between them. Germline V gives CDR1 SGDLS, CDR2 YYNGEE.

The CDR3 nucleotides read TGTGCCAGCAGTTACCAAAAGGACATGGACGGCTACACCTTC. This gives the protein CASSYQKDMDGYTF. The rearrangement uses TRBV6-6 and TRBJ1-2; a weak D match, TRBD1 (5 bases). Per the germline V gene, CDR1 is MNHNY and CDR2 is SVGAGI (reference sequence). V lost 2 bases to trimming and J lost 8 bases, with 15 bases between them. This CDR3 is built from 14 residues.